The next 19 T cell receptor beta chains were all read from a single sample in a study of graft-versus-host responses after intestinal transplantation. The table came from immunoSEQ multiplex PCR; TCRdb's copy has only in-frame clones and leaves some out. The table includes 85,000 to 110,000 clones, over 85% detected once. These receptors lack a known antigen. The material sequenced was unstimulated CD8+ T cells sorted from spleen or lymph node cells, taken before intestinal transplant. The receptors derive from a human donor who received an intestinal transplant.

The J gene is TRBJ2-3, the V gene TRBV5-1; 8 positions agree with TRBD1. CDR3 length: 15 amino acids. Germline lookup yields CDR1 SGHRS and CDR2 YFSETQ. V lost 2 bases and J lost 6; bases outside the gene matches: 8. The CDR3 bases are TGCGCCAGCAGCTTTTGGGGACAGGCCTCGGATACGCAGTATTTT. Its translation: CASSFWGQASDTQYF.

The V and J genes are TRBV28 and TRBJ2-3; D might be TRBD1 or TRBD2, each matching 6 bases. Germline CDR1 reads MDHEN; CDR2 reads SYDVKM. This CDR3 spans 16 amino acids. The V and J ends lost 6 bases and 4 bases respectively, with 20 bases between them. In DNA, the CDR3 is TGTGCCAGCAGCCCCTGGGGGGACATGAGTCCAGATACGCAGTATTTT. It encodes CASSPWGDMSPDTQYF.

The rearrangement uses TRBV29-1 and TRBJ2-1; D is uncertain. The CDR3 has 14 residues. The germline V and J ends were trimmed by 4 bases and 9 bases, with 19 bases remaining between them. The V gene's germline CDR1 is SQVTM and CDR2 ANQGSEA. The CDR3 spells CSVAPGVIDGEQFF. CDR3 coding DNA: TGCAGCGTTGCTCCAGGAGTGATCGATGGTGAGCAGTTCTTC.

The CDR3 here is CASSHSGLEFDNEQFF. In nucleotides, the CDR3 is TGTGCCAGCAGCCATTCCGGACTCGAGTTCGACAATGAGCAGTTCTTC. The chain has TRBV4-2 and TRBJ2-1, with a tentative D call TRBD2 (5 bases). The CDR3 length is 16 residues. The germline V gene encodes CDR1 LGHNA and CDR2 YNFKEQ. The ends were cut back, 3 bases at V and 5 bases at J, with 17 bases in the middle.

The chain combines TRBV19 with TRBJ1-1, with D maybe TRBD1 (5 bases). The CDR3 contains 14 residues. V lost 7 bases, J lost 1 base, and 13 bases lay in between. Germline-derived CDR1 and CDR2 are LNHDA and SQIVND (reference sequence). The CDR3 loop reads CASNNQGENTEAFF. CDR3 nucleotides: TGTGCCAGTAACAACCAGGGTGAGAACACTGAAGCTTTCTTT.

The sample holds one count of this clone. The CDR3 protein is CASSTDSHEQFF. CDR3 bases: TGTGCCAGCAGCACCGACAGCCATGAGCAGTTCTTC. The V and J genes are TRBV6-5 and TRBJ2-1, with D possibly TRBD1 on 5 matching bases. V was cut by 6 bases and J by 8 bases, with 11 bases left in between. The germline gives CDR1 MNHEY, CDR2 SVGAGI. This CDR3 spans 12 amino acids.

The chain joins TRBV27 to TRBJ1-1, with TRBD1 identical over 9 bases. V shed 5 bases, J shed 4 bases, and the junction held 8 bases outside the gene matches. This CDR3 region has 15 residues. Per germline, CDR1 MNHEY and CDR2 SMNVEV (reference sequence). CDR3 in amino acids: CASSSQQGAGTEAFF. In DNA, the CDR3 is TGTGCCAGCAGTAGCCAACAGGGGGCTGGCACTGAAGCTTTCTTT.

V usage is TRBV5-1 and J usage is TRBJ2-1; possibly TRBD1 for D (6 bases). Trimming took off 4 bases at V and 12 bases at J, with 17 bases between the two ends. Germline V gene lookup returns CDR1 SGHRS and CDR2 YFSETQ. This CDR3 comprises 13 residues. This CDR3 is CASSGQGIGGQFF. DNA for the CDR3: TGCGCCAGCAGCGGGCAGGGGATTGGTGGGCAGTTCTTC.

The chain recombines TRBV7-7 with TRBJ2-5; 9 nucleotides line up with TRBD2. Germline loops: CDR1 SSHAT, CDR2 FNYEAQ (reference sequence). V shed 5 bases and J 4 bases; nucleotides not matched to a gene: 11. CDR3 size: 16 residues. This CDR3 is CASSAAASGAGETQYF. The CDR3 nucleotides read TGTGCCAGCAGCGCGGCTGCTAGCGGGGCAGGAGAGACCCAGTACTTC.

This sequence joins TRBV14 and TRBJ2-1, with D possibly being TRBD2 (6 bases). Trimming took 1 base from V and 7 from J, leaving 14 bases between them. This CDR3 contains 15 residues. Germline V gene lookup returns CDR1 SGHDN and CDR2 FVKESK. Here the CDR3 reads CASSQASGLPNEQFF. CDR3 bases: TGTGCCAGCAGCCAAGCTTCGGGACTGCCGAATGAGCAGTTCTTC.

The chain combines TRBV11-3 with TRBJ2-3, with D perhaps given as TRBD1 or TRBD2 (5 bases each). This CDR3 has 14 amino acids. V dropped 5 bases and J dropped 2 bases, with 11 bases sitting between them. In germline, CDR1 is SGHNT, CDR2 YENEEA. As DNA, the CDR3 is TGTGCCAGCAGCCCCCGGGACCCCACAGATACGCAGTATTTT. Encoded protein: CASSPRDPTDTQYF. The full variable domain, rest sourced from reference TRBV11-3 and TRBJ2-3, is EAGVVQSPRYKIIEKKQPVAFWCNPISGHNTLYWYLQNLGQGPELLIRYENEEAVDDSQLPKDRFSAERLKGVDSTLKIQPAELGDSAVYLCASSPRDPTDTQYFGPGTRLTVL.

The rearrangement uses TRBV27 and TRBJ2-1, with D uncertain. The CDR3 extends over 14 amino acids. Germline V gene lookup returns CDR1 MNHEY and CDR2 SMNVEV (reference sequence). The germline V and J ends were trimmed by 2 bases and 4 bases, with 9 bases remaining between them. CDR3 nucleotide sequence: TGTGCCAGCAGTTTAAGGGCCGCTTACAATGAGCAGTTCTTC. It encodes CASSLRAAYNEQFF.

This sequence joins TRBV5-1 and TRBJ2-7, with D perhaps TRBD2 (6 bases). Trimming removed 0 bases from V and 3 bases from J, with 19 bases in between. Germline CDR1 is SGHRS and CDR2 is YFSETQ. This CDR3 spans 17 amino acids. CDR3 sequence reads: CASSLGDLRIGYYEQYF. CDR3 bases: TGCGCCAGCAGCTTGGGGGACTTAAGGATTGGTTACTACGAGCAGTACTTC. The full variable domain, completed using reference TRBV5-1 and TRBJ2-7, is KAGVTQTPRYLIKTRGQQVTLSCSPISGHRSVSWYQQTPGQGLQFLFEYFSETQRNKGNFPGRFSGRQFSNSRSEMNVSTLELGDSALYLCASSLGDLRIGYYEQYFGPGTRLTVT.

The V and J genes are TRBV5-4 and TRBJ1-1; no firm D call. Germline CDR1 and CDR2: SGHNT and YYREEE (reference sequence). CDR3 length: 15 residues. The V gene lost 1 base and the J gene lost 0 bases, with 10 bases spanning the gap. DNA for the CDR3: TGTGCCAGCAGCTTGTATTCAACCATGAACACTGAAGCTTTCTTT. Protein: CASSLYSTMNTEAFF. Looking up the rest from reference TRBV5-4 and TRBJ1-1 gives the full variable domain: ETGVTQSPTHLIKTRGQQVTLRCSSQSGHNTVSWYQQALGQGPQFIFQYYREEENGRGNFPPRFSGLQFPNYSSELNVNALELDDSALYLCASSLYSTMNTEAFFGQGTRLTVV.

The V gene is TRBV19, the J gene TRBJ2-3; D tentatively reads TRBD1 or TRBD2 (6 bases each). V dropped 4 bases and J dropped 4 bases, with 12 bases sitting between them. The CDR3 consists of 14 residues. The V gene's germline CDR1 is LNHDA and CDR2 SQIVND (reference sequence). For the CDR3, the DNA is TGTGCCAGTAGTAAAAAGGAGGGGGCAGATACGCAGTATTTT. Its translation: CASSKKEGADTQYF. Combining the CDR3 with reference TRBV19 and TRBJ2-3 gives the whole variable domain DGGITQSPKYLFRKEGQNVTLSCEQNLNHDAMYWYRQDPGQGLRLIYYSQIVNDFQKGDIAEGYSVSREKKESFPLTVTSAQKNPTAFYLCASSKKEGADTQYFGPGTRLTVL.

V and J are TRBV4-1 and TRBJ2-2; 13 nucleotides agree with TRBD2. The germline V gene has CDR1 MGHRA and CDR2 YSYEKL. The CDR3 covers 16 residues. V shed 4 bases and J 4 bases; nucleotides not matched to a gene: 3. Written as DNA, the CDR3 is TGCGCCAGCAGCCGACTAGCGGGGGGACCCACCGGGGAGCTGTTTTTT. Its protein is CASSRLAGGPTGELFF.

Turning to this clone: One junction end disagrees with the germline gene, perhaps due to a read error. CDR3 amino acids: CASSPQTGTQETQHF. CDR3 sequence (DNA): TGTGCCAGCAGTCCCCAGACAGGGACCCAAGAGACCCAGCACTTC. This chain connects TRBV27 to TRBJ2-5; 7 bases fit TRBD1. The CDR3 is 15 amino acids. Germline CDR1 and CDR2: MNHEY and SMNVEV (reference sequence).

This chain uses TRBV5-1 with TRBJ2-7; tentatively, D is TRBD2 (5 bases). Germline V lookup: CDR1 SGHRS, CDR2 YFSETQ. The CDR3 spans 14 residues. V was shortened by 0 bases and J by 4 bases, with 11 bases between the two germline ends. In nucleotides, the CDR3 is TGCGCCAGCAGCTTGGATGAGCTAGCTTACGAGCAGTACTTC. Its translation: CASSLDELAYEQYF. The full variable domain, completed using reference TRBV5-1 and TRBJ2-7, is KAGVTQTPRYLIKTRGQQVTLSCSPISGHRSVSWYQQTPGQGLQFLFEYFSETQRNKGNFPGRFSGRQFSNSRSEMNVSTLELGDSALYLCASSLDELAYEQYFGPGTRLTVT.

V and J are TRBV7-9 and TRBJ2-5; D call uncertain. V dropped 1 base and J dropped 3 bases, with 6 bases sitting between them. The germline gives CDR1 SEHNR, CDR2 FQNEAQ (reference sequence). The CDR3 is 13 residues long. CDR3 nucleotide sequence: TGTGCCAGCAGCTTAGGCACTGAAGAGACCCAGTACTTC. Translating gives CASSLGTEETQYF. Variable domain in full (rest from reference TRBV7-9 and TRBJ2-5): DTGVSQNPRHKITKRGQNVTFRCDPISEHNRLYWYRQTLGQGPEFLTYFQNEAQLEKSRLLSDRFSAERPKGSFSTLEIQRTEQGDSAMYLCASSLGTEETQYFGPGTRLLVL.